These 20 T cell receptor beta chains were sequenced from one sample in a study of blood T cell repertoires in COVID-19. Profiling relied on immunoSEQ multiplex PCR, and the TCRdb table lists in-frame clones only, not all of them. The sample gives over 110,000 clones, 84% of which show up once; 5% to 6% is in the top ten. The specimen was PBMCs or T cells enriched from blood (not recorded which). These receptors came from a man aged 35 to 55 with acute COVID-19.

This chain links TRBV6-5 with TRBJ2-1; no clear D gene. CDR1 is MNHEY and CDR2 is SVGAGI in the germline V gene. This CDR3 is built from 11 residues. The V and J ends lost 6 bases and 7 bases respectively, with 7 bases between them. CDR3 amino acids: CASRAANEQFF. CDR3 bases: TGTGCCAGCAGGGCGGCTAATGAGCAGTTCTTC.

This clone was counted a single time. The chain carries TRBV3-1 (or the pseudogene TRBV3-2) and TRBJ2-2; tentatively, D is TRBD2 (5 bases). The CDR3 has 14 amino acids. Germline V gene data show CDR1 as LGHDT and CDR2 as YNNKEL (reference sequence). Trimming took off 3 bases at V and 6 bases at J, with 11 bases between the two ends. CDR3 coding DNA: TGTGCCAGCAGCCAGGACTGGGCTGCCGGGGAGCTGTTTTTT. As protein: CASSQDWAAGELFF.

The chain joins TRBV5-4 to TRBJ2-2; perhaps TRBD1 as D (6 bases). Germline CDR1 is SGHNT and CDR2 is YYREEE (reference sequence). V was pared by 5 bases and J by 5 bases, with 19 bases between. CDR3 length: 16 amino acids. This CDR3 reads CASSLTGHVGTGELFF. CDR3 bases: TGTGCCAGCAGTCTTACAGGGCATGTGGGGACCGGGGAGCTGTTTTTT.

This clone has a handful of counts. The CDR3 here is CASSVRAVQETQYF. In DNA, the CDR3 is TGTGCCAGCAGCGTAAGAGCGGTCCAAGAGACCCAGTACTTC. This rearrangement joins TRBV9 to TRBJ2-5, with D perhaps TRBD2 (5 bases). Germline CDR1 and CDR2: SGDLS and YYNGEE. V was clipped by 1 base and J by 1 base, with 8 bases between them. There are 14 residues in the CDR3.

The CDR3 DNA follows: TGCGCCAGCAGTGACACTAGCGGAGACACAGATACGCAGTATTTT. Its protein product is CASSDTSGDTDTQYF. The J gene is TRBJ2-3, the V gene TRBV10-1; 8 nucleotides match TRBD2. The V and J ends lost 3 bases and 2 bases, in that order; junction bases with no gene match: 4. Looked up from germline, CDR1 is WNHNN and CDR2 is SYGVQD (reference sequence). This CDR3 region has 15 residues.

This clone turned up a few times. V and J are TRBV7-8 and TRBJ2-2; 7 bases align to TRBD1. Per germline, CDR1 SGHVS and CDR2 FQNEAQ. The CDR3 has 16 residues. With V trimmed by 5 bases and J by 3 bases, 9 bases remained unmatched. The CDR3 DNA reads as TGTGCCAGCAGCCCGGGCCTAACAGGGGACACCGGGGAGCTGTTTTTT. It encodes CASSPGLTGDTGELFF.

The chain carries TRBV5-3 and TRBJ2-5; TRBD2 might be the D (5 bases). TRBV5-3 is annotated as an ORF whose role is uncertain. The CDR3 is 11 amino acids. Deletions cut 7 bases from V and 5 bases from J, with 9 bases between. CDR3 loop: CARGRTETQYF. DNA of the CDR3: TGTGCCAGAGGCCGGACTGAGACCCAGTACTTC.

The rearrangement links TRBV21-1 to TRBJ1-2. TRBV21-1 has pseudogene status. This CDR3 contains 14 residues. In nucleotides, the CDR3 is TGTGCCAGCAGCGCCTTTCCGGCTAGCTATGGCTACACCTTC. Translation: CASSAFPASYGYTF.

J is TRBJ2-5 and V is TRBV4-1; 15 bases map to TRBD2. This CDR3 has 17 residues. Germline CDR1 MGHRA, CDR2 YSYEKL. Unmatched junction bases numbered 4, after V lost 1 base and J lost 4 bases. CDR3 sequence: CASSQGTSGGAIETQYF. CDR3 DNA sequence: TGCGCCAGCAGCCAAGGGACTAGCGGGGGGGCGATAGAGACCCAGTACTTC.

This chain uses TRBV30 with TRBJ2-5; maybe TRBD2 (5 bases). Germline-derived CDR1 and CDR2 are GTSNPN and SVGIG (reference sequence). The CDR3 totals 12 residues. The V and J ends lost 4 bases and 6 bases respectively, with 12 bases between them. The CDR3 region has the DNA TGTGCCTGGAATGAGGGCCCGCAGACCCAGTACTTC. Protein sequence: CAWNEGPQTQYF.

V usage is TRBV5-1 and J usage is TRBJ1-6; unclear D gene. The germline gives CDR1 SGHRS, CDR2 YFSETQ. The CDR3 has 17 residues. Between the trimmed V and J ends, which lost 4 bases and 1 base, there was a span of 15 bases. CDR3 amino acids: CASSPNSPSSYNSPLHF. The DNA for the CDR3 is TGCGCCAGCAGCCCCAACTCCCCGAGTTCCTATAATTCACCCCTCCACTTT.

In its sample, this clone was seen once. V and J are TRBV5-1 and TRBJ2-1; no clear D gene. With 4 bases removed from V and 0 bases from J, the gap between germline ends came to 14 bases. The CDR3 sequence is 16 residues long. Germline V CDR1 and CDR2: SGHRS, YFSETQ. The CDR3, as DNA: TGCGCCAGCAGCGCTACCGACTCCGGCTCCTACAATGAGCAGTTCTTC. Residues: CASSATDSGSYNEQFF.

The rearrangement joins TRBV5-5 to TRBJ2-2; D is ambiguous. The CDR3 consists of 16 residues. Germline assignment: CDR1 SGHKS and CDR2 YYEKEE (reference sequence). V lost 4 bases to trimming and J lost 7 bases, with 20 bases between them. CDR3 nucleotides: TGTGCCAGCAGCACACCTTTAAGCCAGCGCGGCGGGGAGCTGTTTTTT. It codes for CASSTPLSQRGGELFF.

The J gene is TRBJ1-2, the V gene TRBV5-1, with D perhaps TRBD1 (5 bases). The length of the CDR3 is 13 residues. Germline CDR1 SGHRS, CDR2 YFSETQ. The germline V and J ends were trimmed by 4 bases and 2 bases, with 9 bases remaining between them. The CDR3 spells CASSPRQNYGYTF. CDR3 bases: TGCGCCAGCAGCCCAAGACAGAACTATGGCTACACCTTC.

The V gene is TRBV5-5, the J gene TRBJ1-1; the match to TRBD1 covers 8 bases. After removal of 1 base from V and 3 bases from J, the junction contained 14 bases not matched to a gene. Germline CDR1 and CDR2: SGHKS and YYEKEE (reference sequence). The CDR3 loop spans 18 amino acids. The chain's CDR3 is CASSLSPGGDGFYTEAFF. Written as DNA, the CDR3 is TGTGCCAGCAGCTTGAGTCCAGGGGGCGATGGGTTTTACACTGAAGCTTTCTTT.

The chain uses TRBV4-3 and TRBJ2-7, with 7 bases that match TRBD1. The CDR3 length is 14 residues. V was clipped by 4 bases and J by 3 bases; unmatched bases: 6. CDR1 and CDR2 from the germline V gene are LGHNA and YSLEER. CDR3 nucleotides: TGCGCCAGCAGCCTGTCGACAGGGAGCTACGAGCAGTACTTC. It specifies CASSLSTGSYEQYF.

V is TRBV6-2 or TRBV6-3 and J is TRBJ1-4; the D gene is possibly TRBD1 (6 bases). Trimming shortened V by 0 bases and J by 4 bases, and 15 bases separated the two germline ends. CDR3 size: 17 residues. Germline CDR1 reads MNHEY; CDR2 reads SVGEGT. DNA for the CDR3: TGTGCCAGCAGTTACTCCCCCGGAGGACAGTATAATGAAAAACTGTTTTTT. It is translated as CASSYSPGGQYNEKLFF.

The V gene is TRBV19, the J gene TRBJ2-7; 8 bases line up with TRBD1. The V gene end was trimmed by 1 base and the J gene end by 4 bases; junction bases not matched to a gene: 9. The CDR3 is 16 amino acids. Germline values: CDR1 LNHDA, CDR2 SQIVND (reference sequence). The CDR3 here is CASSIGGTGWTYEQYF. DNA for the CDR3: TGTGCCAGTAGTATAGGCGGGACAGGATGGACATACGAGCAGTACTTC.

The chain joins TRBV29-1 to TRBJ2-5; TRBD2 matches at 8 bases. The CDR3 is 14 residues long. Germline assignment: CDR1 SQVTM and CDR2 ANQGSEA. The trim removed 7 bases at V and 2 bases at J, leaving 9 bases unmatched. The CDR3 region has the DNA TGCAGCGCAAAAAGCGGGAGAGTTCAAGAGACCCAGTACTTC. It translates to CSAKSGRVQETQYF.

This clone was seen once. This chain joins TRBV7-9 and TRBJ2-7; TRBD1 aligns across 7 bases. The CDR3 covers 13 residues. After removal of 5 bases from V and 3 bases from J, the junction contained 4 bases not matched to a gene. Germline lookup yields CDR1 SEHNR and CDR2 FQNEAQ (reference sequence). CDR3: CASSEQGYYEQYF. CDR3 DNA sequence: TGTGCCAGCAGCGAACAGGGGTACTACGAGCAGTACTTC.